Shown below are 26 T cell receptor beta chains from a single sample sequenced in a study of persistence of HIV-infected CD4 T cells. Antigens for these TCRs are unknown. Sequencing used immunoSEQ version 4 in survey mode. Clones were sequenced by immunoSEQ multiplex PCR, and TCRdb holds only the in-frame ones, with some missing. The sample lists approximately 46,000 clones, around 90% occurring once. Nonspecific anti-CD3/anti-CD28 bead stimulation represents the broad CD4+ T cell repertoire. CD4+ T cells upregulating both CD40 ligand and CD69 were sorted as responding cells. Sample: CD4+ T cells sorted from PBMCs after roughly 18-hour stimulation, taken from a patient who received antiretroviral therapy. The receptors originated from an adult woman with HIV who was CMV-seropositive.

The chain combines TRBV6-5 with TRBJ1-1; TRBD1 might be the D (6 bases). Germline V gene sequence: CDR1 MNHEY, CDR2 SVGAGI. This CDR3 is built from 15 residues. V was clipped by 0 bases and J by 4 bases, with 12 bases between them. For the CDR3, the DNA is TGTGCCAGCAGTTACTCGGCACAGGGTTTCACTGAAGCTTTCTTT. Protein sequence: CASSYSAQGFTEAFF.

The chain combines TRBV2 with TRBJ2-7; D could derive from TRBD1 or TRBD2 (5 bases each). The CDR3 has 13 residues. The V gene's germline CDR1 is SNHLY and CDR2 FYNNEI. V was pared by 8 bases and J by 3 bases, with 14 bases between. CDR3 bases: TGTGCCAGCGGGGCGTTAGAGGGCTACGAGCAGTACTTC. The encoded protein is CASGALEGYEQYF.

The chain couples TRBV5-6 to TRBJ2-3; TRBD1 aligns across 9 bases. This CDR3 has 15 amino acids. CDR1 is SGHDT, CDR2 YYEEEE, per germline. J was trimmed by 0 bases and V by 3 bases; bases with no gene match: 2. The CDR3 DNA sequence: TGTGCCAGCAGCTGGGGACAGGGAAGCACAGATACGCAGTATTTT. Amino acid sequence: CASSWGQGSTDTQYF.

The chain employs TRBV6-5 and TRBJ2-7; 9 nucleotides agree with TRBD1. The CDR3 contains 13 residues. Germline CDR1 MNHEY, CDR2 SVGAGI. V was pared by 6 bases and J by 6 bases, with 6 bases of the junction left unmatched. CDR3 DNA: TGTGCCAGCAGACAGGGACAGGGTGGCGAGCAGTACTTC. Amino acids: CASRQGQGGEQYF.

Only a few counts were recorded for this clone. This chain links TRBV25-1 with TRBJ2-1; 10 nucleotides align to TRBD2. The V gene end was trimmed by 2 bases and the J gene end by 0 bases; junction bases not matched to a gene: 4. Germline assignment: CDR1 MGHDK and CDR2 SYGVNS. This CDR3 is 17 amino acids long. CDR3 sequence: CASSEPSGGASYNEQFF. CDR3 coding DNA: TGTGCCAGCAGTGAACCCAGCGGGGGGGCCTCCTACAATGAGCAGTTCTTC. Supplemented by reference TRBV25-1 and TRBJ2-1, the full variable domain reads EADIYQTPRYLVIGTGKKITLECSQTMGHDKMYWYQQDPGMELHLIHYSYGVNSTEKGDLSSESTVSRIRTEHFPLTLESARPSHTSQYLCASSEPSGGASYNEQFFGPGTRLTVL.

This clone was picked up one time. The chain is built from TRBV10-3 and TRBJ2-3; TRBD2 aligns across 7 bases. Germline V gives CDR1 ENHRY, CDR2 SYGVKD. The CDR3 totals 16 residues. V shed 6 bases, J shed 0 bases, and the junction held 9 bases outside the gene matches. The CDR3 spells CAISTLGGRSTDTQYF. The DNA of the CDR3 is TGTGCCATCAGCACACTGGGCGGGAGAAGCACAGATACGCAGTATTTT.

The chain combines TRBV25-1 with TRBJ1-2; a weak D match, TRBD1 (5 bases). The length of the CDR3 is 13 residues. Germline V gene sequence: CDR1 MGHDK, CDR2 SYGVNS. Trimming took off 3 bases at V and 7 bases at J, with 12 bases between the two ends. This CDR3 is CASSERQFSGYTF. CDR3 bases: TGTGCCAGCAGTGAGAGACAGTTTAGTGGCTACACCTTC.

The V gene is TRBV5-8, the J gene TRBJ1-2; tentatively, D is TRBD1 (5 bases). This CDR3 is 16 amino acids long. The germline V and J ends were trimmed by 4 bases and 0 bases, with 16 bases remaining between them. The germline gives CDR1 SGHTS, CDR2 YDEGEE. The DNA for the CDR3 is TGTGCCAGCAGCCTGGACACAAGGGCTCCTAACTATGGCTACACCTTC. The encoded protein is CASSLDTRAPNYGYTF.

The rearrangement joins TRBV5-1 to TRBJ1-2, with 8 bases aligning to TRBD1. Germline trimming cut 5 bases from V and 4 bases from J; bases unmatched to any gene: 7. The CDR3 contains 14 residues. From germline, CDR1 is SGHRS and CDR2 YFSETQ. CDR3 sequence: CASRPGQGLYGYTF. The CDR3 DNA follows: TGCGCCAGCAGACCTGGACAGGGCCTCTATGGCTACACCTTC.

The genes are TRBV3-1 (or the pseudogene TRBV3-2) and TRBJ2-5; 13 bases are a match to TRBD2. The CDR3 loop spans 14 amino acids. The trim removed 7 bases at V and 4 bases at J, leaving 3 bases unmatched. CDR1 is LGHDT, CDR2 YNNKEL, per germline (reference sequence). CDR3 sequence: CASTRLAGGETQYF. CDR3 nucleotide sequence: TGTGCCAGCACTCGACTAGCGGGGGGAGAGACCCAGTACTTC.

The chain recombines TRBV3-1 (or the pseudogene TRBV3-2) with TRBJ1-3, with unresolved D. CDR3 size: 17 residues. V gave up 1 base and J gave up 0 bases, with 13 bases separating them. The germline V gene has CDR1 LGHDT and CDR2 YNNKEL (reference sequence). DNA for the CDR3: TGTGCCAGCAGCCAAGCAGGATTGGGGTTCTCTGGAAACACCATATATTTT. It is translated as CASSQAGLGFSGNTIYF.

Concerning this clone itself: The sample carries other DNA sequences with the same CDR3. This chain links TRBV10-3 with TRBJ1-1, with no clear D. This CDR3 is built from 13 residues. V lost 6 bases, J lost 3 bases, and 11 bases lay in between. CDR1 ENHRY and CDR2 SYGVKD come from the germline V gene. CDR3 bases: TGTGCCATCAGGGGCAGCTCGGACACTGAAGCTTTCTTT. Residues: CAIRGSSDTEAFF.

The CDR3 bases are TGTGCCAGCAGCTGGGGCCGGCATGGCTACACCTTC. The encoded protein is CASSWGRHGYTF. The chain uses TRBV11-3 and TRBJ1-2; D perhaps matches TRBD1 (5 bases). V was pared by 4 bases and J by 6 bases, with 9 bases between. The CDR3 contains 12 residues. Per germline, CDR1 SGHNT and CDR2 YENEEA.

The chain is built from TRBV14 and TRBJ2-3; D gene uncertain. V gave up 4 bases and J gave up 2 bases, with 13 bases separating them. The CDR3 spans 15 residues. Germline V gene data show CDR1 as SGHDN and CDR2 as FVKESK. The CDR3 DNA follows: TGTGCCAGCAGCCGAGAAGGCCTCACCACAGATACGCAGTATTTT. Translating gives CASSREGLTTDTQYF.

The chain couples TRBV19 to TRBJ1-2; 7 bases align to TRBD1. The germline V gene encodes CDR1 LNHDA and CDR2 SQIVND (reference sequence). This CDR3 has 12 amino acids. After removal of 6 bases from V and 4 bases from J, the junction contained 2 bases not matched to a gene. This chain's CDR3 is CASRQGTYGYTF. CDR3 nucleotide sequence: TGTGCCAGTAGACAGGGGACCTATGGCTACACCTTC.

The chain links TRBV12-1 to TRBJ1-1; no DNA check was done on the table's D call, TRBD1. TRBV12-1 is given as a pseudogene. This CDR3 is built from 17 residues. DNA for the CDR3: TGTGCCAGCAGCCGGGGGGACAGGGGGACCATTTTGACTGAAGCTTTCTTT. It specifies CASSRGDRGTILTEAFF.

The CDR3 reads CSAEREGGYEQYF. The CDR3 DNA follows: TGCAGCGCCGAAAGGGAGGGGGGGTACGAGCAGTACTTC. V is TRBV29-1 and J is TRBJ2-7; maybe TRBD2 (7 bases). V lost 7 bases to trimming and J lost 4 bases, with 17 bases between them. The V gene's germline CDR1 is SQVTM and CDR2 ANQGSEA. The CDR3 loop spans 13 amino acids.

The chain carries TRBV3-1 (or the pseudogene TRBV3-2) and TRBJ1-2, with 11 nucleotides matching TRBD1. Germline CDR1 LGHDT, CDR2 YNNKEL (reference sequence). This CDR3 has 15 residues. With V trimmed by 4 bases and J by 7 bases, 8 bases remained unmatched. This CDR3 is CASSPNRDRGSGYTF. DNA of the CDR3: TGTGCCAGCAGCCCCAACCGGGACAGGGGGTCTGGCTACACCTTC.

The rearrangement joins TRBV7-8 to TRBJ2-7; 10 positions match TRBD2. Germline lookup yields CDR1 SGHVS and CDR2 FQNEAQ. The trim removed 0 bases at V and 5 bases at J, leaving 7 bases unmatched. The CDR3 is 16 amino acids. The CDR3 is CASSLARLAGVHEQYF. Here the CDR3 DNA reads TGTGCCAGCAGCTTAGCGCGGCTAGCGGGAGTGCACGAGCAGTACTTC.

The chain carries TRBV5-1 and TRBJ2-1; 10 positions match TRBD1. The germline CDR1 and CDR2 sequences are SGHRS and YFSETQ. Losses at the gene ends were 0 bases for V and 5 bases for J; bases not matched to a gene: 5. The CDR3 totals 16 residues. The chain's CDR3 is CASSLGGTGDHNEQFF. CDR3 coding DNA: TGCGCCAGCAGCTTGGGAGGGACAGGGGACCACAATGAGCAGTTCTTC.

The gene calls are TRBV24-1 and TRBJ2-7; possible D gene TRBD1, 5 bases. Trimming removed 5 bases from V and 6 bases from J, with 13 bases in between. The germline V gene encodes CDR1 KGHDR and CDR2 SFDVKD. This CDR3 has 13 amino acids. CDR3 coding DNA: TGTGCCACCAGTGGGGCAGGGTCGGGCGAGCAGTACTTC. Amino acid sequence: CATSGAGSGEQYF.

The chain couples TRBV28 to TRBJ2-1; 8 bases fit TRBD1. CDR1 is MDHEN and CDR2 is SYDVKM in the germline V gene. The CDR3 is made up of 13 amino acids. V trimming: 5 bases; J trimming: 4 bases; junction bases outside the gene matches: 1. DNA of the CDR3: TGTGCCAGCAGTACAGGGGGTTACAATGAGCAGTTCTTC. Its translation is CASSTGGYNEQFF.

This CDR3 reads CASSYQRGGNQPQHF. Written as DNA, the CDR3 is TGTGCCAGCAGTTACCAACGAGGGGGCAATCAGCCCCAGCATTTT. V and J are TRBV6-2 or TRBV6-3 and TRBJ1-5, with D perhaps matching TRBD1 (5 bases). CDR3 length: 15 amino acids. Trimming took off 2 bases at V and 2 bases at J, with 10 bases between the two ends. Per the germline V gene, CDR1 is MNHEY and CDR2 is SVGEGT.

V gene TRBV28 combines with J gene TRBJ2-7; D not resolved. This CDR3 has 13 amino acids. Germline CDR1 MDHEN, CDR2 SYDVKM. The germline V and J ends were trimmed by 7 bases and 3 bases, with 13 bases remaining between them. The CDR3: CASTPHAIYEQYF. CDR3 sequence (DNA): TGTGCCAGCACCCCGCACGCGATCTACGAGCAGTACTTC. Full variable domain (rest looked up from reference TRBV28 and TRBJ2-7): DVKVTQSSRYLVKRTGEKVFLECVQDMDHENMFWYRQDPGLGLRLIYFSYDVKMKEKGDIPEGYSVSREKKERFSLILESASTNQTSMYLCASTPHAIYEQYFGPGTRLTVT.

The chain couples TRBV29-1 to TRBJ2-5, with 7 bases matching TRBD1. J was trimmed by 1 base and V by 6 bases; bases with no gene match: 5. This CDR3 comprises 13 residues. Germline values: CDR1 SQVTM, CDR2 ANQGSEA. The CDR3 coding sequence is TGCAGCGTCAGGACAGGATCCCAAGAGACCCAGTACTTC. Translated: CSVRTGSQETQYF.

CDR3 region: CASSSEGGRGDEQFF. The CDR3 coding sequence is TGTGCCAGCAGCTCCGAGGGGGGGAGAGGGGATGAGCAGTTCTTC. The chain is built from TRBV3-1 (or the pseudogene TRBV3-2) and TRBJ2-1; D might be TRBD2 (7 bases). The ends were cut back, 5 bases at V and 8 bases at J, with 19 bases in the middle. Germline CDR1 reads LGHDT; CDR2 reads YNNKEL (reference sequence). The CDR3 sequence is 15 residues long.